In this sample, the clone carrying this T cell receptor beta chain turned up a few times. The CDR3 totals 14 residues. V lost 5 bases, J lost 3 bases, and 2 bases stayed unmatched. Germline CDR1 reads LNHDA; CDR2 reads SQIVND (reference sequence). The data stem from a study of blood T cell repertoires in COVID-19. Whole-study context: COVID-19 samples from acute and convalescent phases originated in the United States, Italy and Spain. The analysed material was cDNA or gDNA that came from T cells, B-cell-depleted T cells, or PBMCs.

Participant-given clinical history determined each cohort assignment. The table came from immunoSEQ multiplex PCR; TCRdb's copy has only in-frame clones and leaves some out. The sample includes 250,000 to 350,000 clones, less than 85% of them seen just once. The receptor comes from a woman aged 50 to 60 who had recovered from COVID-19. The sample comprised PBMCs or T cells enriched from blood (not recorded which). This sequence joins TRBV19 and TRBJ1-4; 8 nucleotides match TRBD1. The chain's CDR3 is CASSYRGANEKLFF. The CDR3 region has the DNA TGTGCCAGTAGTTACAGGGGGGCTAATGAAAAACTGTTTTTT.